Only one count was recorded for the clone carrying this T cell receptor (beta chain). The CDR3 contains 15 residues. Germline V lookup: CDR1 SGDLS, CDR2 YYNGEE. The data were obtained in a study of T cell changes during pregnancy in multiple sclerosis. Measured with immunoSEQ multiplex PCR; TCRdb has only the in-frame clones, and not every one. The sample contains fewer than 90,000 clones, 94% of which appear only once. The sequence was obtained from a female donor in good health, enrolled as a control in a pregnancy study. The material sequenced was peripheral blood, taken after pregnancy. The rearrangement links TRBV9 to TRBJ2-5, with D unclear. The J call could be wrong; TRBJ2-7 is a better fit for the DNA end. CDR3 sequence reads: CASSVEANRPYEQYF. The CDR3, as DNA: TGTGCCAGCAGCGTAGAAGCGAACCGTCCCTACGAGCAGTACTTC.